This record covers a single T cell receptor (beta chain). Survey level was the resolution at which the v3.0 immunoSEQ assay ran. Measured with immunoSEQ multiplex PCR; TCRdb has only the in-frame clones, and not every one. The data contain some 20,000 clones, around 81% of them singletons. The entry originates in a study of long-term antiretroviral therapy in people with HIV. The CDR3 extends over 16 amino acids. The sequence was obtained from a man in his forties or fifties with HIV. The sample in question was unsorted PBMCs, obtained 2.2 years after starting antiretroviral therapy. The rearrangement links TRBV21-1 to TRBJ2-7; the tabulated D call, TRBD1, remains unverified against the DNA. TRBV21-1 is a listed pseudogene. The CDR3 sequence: CASSKALQGNSYEQYF. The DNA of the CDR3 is TGTGCCAGCAGCAAAGCCTTACAGGGGAACTCCTACGAGCAGTACTTC.